These 14 T cell receptor beta chains were sequenced from one sample in a study of blood T cells in healthy people across ages. A J-beta primer mix and a sample-barcoded 5' primer were used in a second PCR of about 7 to 12 cycles. TCRdb used MiXCR to reprocess the 5' RACE reads, holding one entry per CDR3 protein. Of roughly 800,000 distinct CDR3 sequences listed, roughly 64% were seen once; the top ten hold approximately 21%. The sample consisted of blood. Every receptor here comes from a man aged 30 to 39 in good health.

This clonotype was observed a single time. One end of the junction is discordant with germline, which a read error may explain. The rearrangement joins TRBV7-2 to TRBJ2-7; no clear D. This CDR3 comprises 12 residues. The V gene's germline CDR1 is SGHTA and CDR2 FQGNSA. CDR3 in DNA: TGTGCCTGCAGCCTGCCCTACTACGAGCAGTACTTC. Translated: CACSLPYYEQYF.

V gene TRBV10-2 combines with J gene TRBJ2-7, with D possibly matching TRBD1 (5 bases). CDR3 length equals 13 residues. V was cut by 4 bases and J by 6 bases, with 13 bases left in between. Germline V gene sequence: CDR1 WSHSY, CDR2 SAAADI. The CDR3 is CASSASLRGEQYF. CDR3 DNA sequence: TGCGCCAGCAGTGCGTCATTAAGGGGCGAGCAGTACTTC.

This clonotype was observed a few times. This chain joins TRBV27 and TRBJ1-5; TRBD1 agrees at 7 bases. J was trimmed by 3 bases and V by 5 bases; bases with no gene match: 4. The CDR3 totals 14 residues. Germline V lookup: CDR1 MNHEY, CDR2 SMNVEV (reference sequence). CDR3 nucleotide sequence: TGTGCCAGCAGTCCACAGGGGAACAATCAGCCCCAGCATTTT. It translates to CASSPQGNNQPQHF.

This clonotype was seen a handful of times. This chain uses TRBV12-3 or TRBV12-4 with TRBJ2-5, with D tentatively TRBD2 (6 bases). The CDR3 is 12 amino acids. V lost 5 bases and J lost 5, with 9 bases in between. CDR3: CASSTSRETQYF. For the CDR3, the DNA is TGTGCCAGCAGTACTAGCAGGGAGACCCAGTACTTC.

V is TRBV4-1 and J is TRBJ2-5; D is ambiguous. V was pared by 5 bases and J by 4 bases, with 14 bases between. CDR1 is MGHRA and CDR2 is YSYEKL in the germline V gene. The CDR3 runs 14 residues. CDR3 sequence reads: CASSLLEAGETQYF. The DNA of the CDR3 is TGCGCCAGCAGCTTACTTGAGGCCGGAGAGACCCAGTACTTC.

The V call is TRBV4-2, the J call TRBJ2-1; TRBD1 aligns across 11 bases. The CDR3 totals 16 residues. Per the germline V gene, CDR1 is LGHNA and CDR2 is YNFKEQ. Unmatched junction bases numbered 7, after V lost 1 base and J lost 8 bases. The CDR3, as DNA: TGTGCCAGCAGCCAAGTACGAGGACAGGGGGCCCATGAGCAGTTCTTC. This codes for CASSQVRGQGAHEQFF.

V and J are TRBV11-3 and TRBJ2-1; TRBD2 matches at 8 bases. V lost 5 bases to trimming and J lost 9 bases; unmatched junction nucleotides: 9. CDR1 is SGHNT and CDR2 is YENEEA in the germline V gene. This CDR3 has 14 residues. This CDR3 reads CASSLEAGVIEQFF. The CDR3 bases are TGTGCCAGCAGCCTTGAAGCGGGGGTGATTGAGCAGTTCTTC.

The chain carries TRBV20-1 and TRBJ2-1; D is possibly TRBD1 (7 bases). This CDR3 contains 14 residues. From germline, CDR1 is DFQATT and CDR2 SNEGSKA (reference sequence). CDR3 nucleotides: TGCAGGGCTTTTGGCGGGACAGCAAACAATGAGCAGTTCTTC. As protein: CRAFGGTANNEQFF.

The V and J genes are TRBV20-1 and TRBJ1-2; 9 bases are shared with TRBD1. This CDR3 comprises 13 residues. Trimming at V came to 5 bases and at J to 4 bases, leaving 5 bases not matched to a gene. Germline V gene lookup returns CDR1 DFQATT and CDR2 SNEGSKA (reference sequence). The DNA of the CDR3 is TGCAGTGCTTACGGGACAGGGACCTATGGCTACACCTTC. Residues: CSAYGTGTYGYTF.

The chain is built from TRBV4-3 and TRBJ2-7; 9 bases agree with TRBD1. Germline CDR1 reads LGHNA; CDR2 reads YSLEER. J was trimmed by 3 bases and V by 1 base; bases with no gene match: 10. The CDR3 loop spans 17 amino acids. As DNA, the CDR3 is TGCGCCAGCAGCCAAGCTAGGGGACAGGGCTCCTACTACGAGCAGTACTTC. Amino acids: CASSQARGQGSYYEQYF.

CDR3 sequence: CASSIRESPYNEQFF. CDR3 coding DNA: TGTGCCAGCAGCATTCGGGAATCCCCCTACAATGAGCAGTTCTTC. J is TRBJ2-1 and V is TRBV7-9, with D possibly being TRBD2 (5 bases). The CDR3 has 15 amino acids. Germline V gives CDR1 SEHNR, CDR2 FQNEAQ (reference sequence). Between the trimmed V and J ends, which lost 5 bases and 2 bases, there was a span of 13 bases.

The chain carries TRBV29-1 and TRBJ1-1; TRBD1 agrees at 7 bases. With 1 base clipped from V and 5 bases from J, the junction kept 13 bases outside the gene matches. Germline CDR1 reads SQVTM; CDR2 reads ANQGSEA. This CDR3 contains 16 residues. This CDR3 is CSVEVVPRQGYTEAFF. The CDR3 nucleotides are TGCAGCGTTGAAGTAGTCCCTCGACAGGGATATACTGAAGCTTTCTTT. The variable domain in full, with the rest retrieved from reference TRBV29-1 and TRBJ1-1, is SAVISQKPSRDICQRGTSLTIQCQVDSQVTMMFWYRQQPGQSLTLIATANQGSEATYESGFVIDKFPISRPNLTFSTLTVSNMSPEDSSIYLCSVEVVPRQGYTEAFFGQGTRLTVV.

This rearrangement joins TRBV4-2 to TRBJ1-1, with D perhaps TRBD1 (6 bases). The CDR3 totals 17 residues. Per germline, CDR1 LGHNA and CDR2 YNFKEQ. The V end lost 1 base, the J end lost 6 bases, and 21 bases lay between the germline ends. Here the CDR3 DNA reads TGTGCCAGCAGCCAAGTGGCCAGTGGGGGCGATAACGCTGAAGCTTTCTTT. It yields the protein CASSQVASGGDNAEAFF.

The chain joins TRBV6-2 or TRBV6-3 to TRBJ2-1, with D unclear. This CDR3 has 12 residues. V was pared by 7 bases and J by 8 bases, with 12 bases between. Germline V gene sequence: CDR1 MNHEY, CDR2 SVGEGT. The CDR3 sequence is CASKPRSDEQFF. The CDR3, as DNA: TGTGCCAGCAAACCCCGATCTGATGAGCAGTTCTTC.